This TCR beta chain originates from a study of control samples from healthy donors and cancer patients. The data were produced by immunoSEQ multiplex PCR, yet TCRdb's version contains in-frame clones alone and is incomplete. The data hold about 54,000 clones, with around 97% observed a single time. The CDR3 totals 12 residues. V was clipped by 3 bases and J by 5 bases, with 4 bases between them. Germline V gene lookup returns CDR1 LNHDA and CDR2 SQIVND (reference sequence). Sequenced sample: blood. The clonotype comes from a woman aged 25 to 39 in good health. This chain connects TRBV19 to TRBJ2-2; D gene uncertain. CDR3 DNA: TGTGCCAGTAGTATCCCGACCGGGGAGCTGTTTTTT. Amino acid sequence: CASSIPTGELFF.